This TCR beta chain was obtained from a study of blood T cells in healthy people across ages. Concerning this clonotype itself: The antigen is not known.

Germline-derived CDR1 and CDR2 are DFQATT and SNEGSKA (reference sequence). Trimming at V came to 7 bases and at J to 0 bases, leaving 12 bases not matched to a gene. The CDR3 totals 17 residues. The study recruited healthy Caucasian donors from Russia who were aged roughly 6 to 95. Peripheral blood was drawn, approximately 10 milliliters per donor. A second PCR of 7 to 11 cycles used a sample-barcoded 5' primer and a J-beta primer mix. TCRdb reanalysed the 5' RACE reads using MiXCR and keeps one entry per CDR3 protein. The data hold 650,000 to 1,000,000 distinct CDR3 sequences, with about 37% observed a single time. The study's findings and limits: CMV infection status of these donors was not known. There were more naive CD4+ cells and higher diversity in long-lived donors than in aged donors.

The receptor's source is a man between 18 and 35 years old in good health. V and J are TRBV20-1 and TRBJ2-1; TRBD2 aligns across 10 bases. The sample comprised blood. This chain's CDR3 is CSVITSGASNSYNEQFF. The DNA for the CDR3 is TGCAGTGTGATCACTAGCGGGGCCTCGAACTCCTACAATGAGCAGTTCTTC.